This T cell receptor beta chain was profiled in a study of T cell responses to AZD1222 COVID-19 vaccine. Study-wide points: Repertoires in all cases were sampled only once the peak T cell response had passed. Just six AZD1222 recipients were seropositive at baseline. Donors were largely white British and mainly female; clonal diversity was possibly underestimated. Spike-specific TCR breadth and depth grew following two AZD1222 doses.

Clones were read by immunoSEQ multiplex PCR, and TCRdb kept only the in-frame ones, dropping some. This sample has some 200,000 clones; 88% occur once, and the top ten carry roughly a quarter. In the case of this clone: Its antigen is still unknown.

V was trimmed by 7 bases and J by 4 bases, leaving 13 bases between them. This CDR3 spans 14 amino acids. Germline CDR1 and CDR2: SNHLY and FYNNEI. The sequence was collected from an adult who received the AZD1222 COVID-19 vaccine. This sequence joins TRBV2 and TRBJ2-2, with D perhaps TRBD1 (6 bases). This specimen consisted of peripheral blood, obtained 28 days after the second AZD1222 dose. The CDR3 protein is CASIQGSSTGELFF. The CDR3, as DNA: TGTGCCAGCATTCAGGGGAGTAGCACCGGGGAGCTGTTTTTT.